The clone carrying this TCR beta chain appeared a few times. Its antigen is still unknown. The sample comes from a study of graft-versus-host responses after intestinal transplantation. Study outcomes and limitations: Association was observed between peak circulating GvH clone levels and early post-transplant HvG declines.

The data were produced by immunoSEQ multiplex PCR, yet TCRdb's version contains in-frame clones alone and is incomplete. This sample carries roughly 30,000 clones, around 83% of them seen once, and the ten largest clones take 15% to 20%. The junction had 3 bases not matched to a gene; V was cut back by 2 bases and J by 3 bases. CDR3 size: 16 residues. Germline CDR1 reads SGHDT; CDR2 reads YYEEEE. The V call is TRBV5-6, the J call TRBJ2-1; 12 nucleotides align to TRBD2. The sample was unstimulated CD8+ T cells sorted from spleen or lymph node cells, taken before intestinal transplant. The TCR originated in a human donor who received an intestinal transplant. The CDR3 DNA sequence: TGTGCCAGCAGCTTAATGGGACTAGCGGGCTACAATGAGCAGTTCTTC. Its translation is CASSLMGLAGYNEQFF.